The 14 T cell receptor beta chains below were found in one sample sequenced in a study of blood T cell repertoires in COVID-19. Produced via immunoSEQ multiplex PCR; TCRdb's table is partial and in-frame only. The sample includes about 400,000 clones, more than 80% of them seen just once. The material sequenced was peripheral blood. The origin of the receptors is a young woman with active or convalescent COVID-19.

This clone was seen only once. CDR3 amino acids: CASKAGGPTDTQYF. The CDR3 DNA reads TGTGCCAGCAAAGCCGGGGGACCCACAGATACGCAGTATTTT. J is TRBJ2-3 and V is TRBV7-9, with D possibly being TRBD2 (6 bases). V gave up 7 bases and J gave up 2 bases, with 13 bases separating them. Germline CDR1 reads SEHNR; CDR2 reads FQNEAQ (reference sequence). The CDR3 sequence is 14 residues long.

The rearrangement uses TRBV14 and TRBJ1-2; D not certain. The CDR3 is 14 amino acids. The germline V gene encodes CDR1 SGHDN and CDR2 FVKESK. V was clipped by 1 base and J by 2 bases, with 8 bases between them. The CDR3 DNA sequence: TGTGCCAGCAGCCAAGGGCCCATCAACTATGGCTACACCTTC. Its translation: CASSQGPINYGYTF.

The chain uses TRBV7-4 and TRBJ2-1; 12 bases map to TRBD2. CDR1 and CDR2 (germline): SGHVT, SQSDAQ. V lost 3 bases and J lost 4; bases outside the gene matches: 4. This CDR3 has 16 residues. CDR3 nucleotides: TGTGCCAGCAGCTTTCGGACTAGCGGGATATACAATGAGCAGTTCTTC. Its protein product is CASSFRTSGIYNEQFF.

The CDR3 bases are TGTGCCAGTAGTAGTCAGATCTCGGGGGCCAACGTCCTGACTTTC. This sequence encodes CASSSQISGANVLTF. The chain uses TRBV19 and TRBJ2-6, with D unresolved. Germline values: CDR1 LNHDA, CDR2 SQIVND (reference sequence). V lost 4 bases to trimming and J lost 4 bases, with 11 bases between them. This CDR3 has 15 residues.

The CDR3 sequence is CASSEEELAGNQPQHF. CDR3 bases: TGTGCCAGCAGTGAAGAGGAGTTGGCGGGCAATCAGCCCCAGCATTTT. This chain links TRBV2 with TRBJ1-5; no clear D gene. This CDR3 has 16 residues. Germline CDR1 is SNHLY and CDR2 is FYNNEI. Trimming took off 1 base at V and 2 bases at J, with 12 bases between the two ends.

The chain recombines TRBV27 with TRBJ1-6; a possible D gene is TRBD1 (5 bases). The V end was cut by 6 bases, the J end by 1 base, with 13 bases between. This CDR3 is 16 amino acids long. Looked up from germline, CDR1 is MNHEY and CDR2 is SMNVEV (reference sequence). CDR3 region: CASSFSGGSYNSPLHF. CDR3 DNA sequence: TGTGCCAGCAGCTTCTCGGGGGGGTCCTATAATTCACCCCTCCACTTT.

Of note for this clone: Additional DNA sequences in this sample encode the identical CDR3. The V call is TRBV12-3 or TRBV12-4, the J call TRBJ1-2; 8 bases align to TRBD1. The length of the CDR3 is 13 residues. The V segment lost 8 bases and the J segment 4 bases; nucleotides outside the gene matches: 6. CDR3 in amino acids: CASRRGLGYGYTF. The CDR3 DNA sequence: TGTGCCAGCCGCAGGGGGCTTGGCTATGGCTACACCTTC.

This chain links TRBV18 with TRBJ1-6; unclear D gene. V was pared by 3 bases and J by 7 bases, with 16 bases between. The germline V gene encodes CDR1 KGHSH and CDR2 LQKENI. This CDR3 comprises 16 residues. CDR3 nucleotide sequence: TGTGCCAGCTCACCCACGATAGTTCTCCAAAATTCACCCCTCCACTTT. Its protein product is CASSPTIVLQNSPLHF.

This clone was observed a few times. The J gene is TRBJ2-7, the V gene TRBV5-1; 10 positions agree with TRBD2. The J segment lost 0 bases and the V segment lost 4 bases, leaving 13 bases of the junction unmatched. The CDR3 length is 18 residues. The germline V gene has CDR1 SGHRS and CDR2 YFSETQ. In DNA, the CDR3 is TGCGCCAGCAGCCACCGCGAAAGAGCGGGAGGGCTCTCCTACGAGCAGTACTTC. This gives the protein CASSHRERAGGLSYEQYF.

V usage is TRBV15 and J usage is TRBJ2-3, with a possible D match to TRBD2 (6 bases). CDR1 LNHNV and CDR2 YYDKDF come from the germline V gene (reference sequence). CDR3 length: 14 residues. The V and J ends lost 0 bases and 8 bases respectively, with 12 bases between them. The chain's CDR3 is CATSRESLGGTQYF. The CDR3 nucleotides are TGTGCCACCAGCAGAGAGTCTTTGGGAGGTACGCAGTATTTT.

The J gene is TRBJ2-1, the V gene TRBV27; TRBD1 might be the D (5 bases). From germline, CDR1 is MNHEY and CDR2 SMNVEV (reference sequence). The V and J ends lost 0 bases and 6 bases respectively, with 9 bases between them. This CDR3 comprises 14 residues. CDR3 in DNA: TGTGCCAGCAGTTTATCGACAGAAAGCAATGAGCAGTTCTTC. Protein sequence: CASSLSTESNEQFF.

The chain combines TRBV7-9 with TRBJ1-4, with D uncertain. The CDR3 contains 15 residues. Germline loops: CDR1 SEHNR, CDR2 FQNEAQ (reference sequence). Deletions cut 6 bases from V and 8 bases from J, with 19 bases between. The CDR3 protein is CASRSRNPSEEKLFF. The CDR3 region has the DNA TGTGCCAGCAGGTCTAGAAACCCCTCAGAGGAAAAACTGTTTTTT.

This clone has a single count. The CDR3 DNA is TGCGCCAGCAGCTTGGCTAGCGGGACCACCGGGGAGCTGTTTTTT. This gives the protein CASSLASGTTGELFF. This chain links TRBV5-1 with TRBJ2-2, with 9 bases fitting TRBD2. Germline CDR1 is SGHRS and CDR2 is YFSETQ. The CDR3 spans 15 residues. Trimming at V came to 0 bases and at J to 4 bases, leaving 1 base not matched to a gene.

V is TRBV2 and J is TRBJ2-2, with 9 bases that match TRBD2. This CDR3 region has 15 residues. Per the germline V gene, CDR1 is SNHLY and CDR2 is FYNNEI. V gave up 8 bases and J gave up 0 bases; unmatched junction bases: 4. The CDR3, as DNA: TGTGCCAGCCGAGGGACTAGCTCGAACACCGGGGAGCTGTTTTTT. Its translation is CASRGTSSNTGELFF.